These 13 T cell receptor beta chains were all obtained from the same sample, sequenced in a study of blood T cell repertoires in COVID-19. Profiled with immunoSEQ multiplex PCR; TCRdb holds only in-frame clones, not every one. The sample contains over 85,000 clones, roughly three quarters of which appear only once. The sample was peripheral blood. The receptors come from a human donor in a cohort sampled during active COVID-19.

The chain links TRBV24-1 to TRBJ2-5; 10 bases fit TRBD2. Germline V gene sequence: CDR1 KGHDR, CDR2 SFDVKD. This CDR3 spans 16 amino acids. The junction had 8 bases not matched to a gene; V was cut back by 4 bases and J by 4 bases. CDR3: CATSDPGRTSGETQYF. CDR3 bases: TGTGCCACCAGTGACCCCGGCAGGACTAGCGGAGAGACCCAGTACTTC.

The chain couples TRBV6-5 to TRBJ2-7; weak D call: TRBD1 (6 bases). Deletions cut 6 bases from V and 0 bases from J, with 15 bases between. CDR3 length: 15 residues. In germline, CDR1 is MNHEY, CDR2 SVGAGI. The CDR3 region is CASSTGLGSSYEQYF. CDR3 nucleotide sequence: TGTGCCAGCAGCACAGGGTTAGGGAGCTCCTACGAGCAGTACTTC.

V is TRBV11-1 and J is TRBJ2-7, with D perhaps matching TRBD1 (5 bases). Trimming left V 7 bases short and J 0 bases short, with 13 bases between. The germline V gene has CDR1 SGHAT and CDR2 FQDESV (reference sequence). The CDR3 contains 14 residues. The CDR3 is CASTWGRNSYEQYF. CDR3 coding DNA: TGTGCCAGCACCTGGGGCAGAAACTCCTACGAGCAGTACTTC.

The chain links TRBV29-1 to TRBJ2-7; D might be TRBD1 (6 bases). V was shortened by 3 bases and J by 2 bases, with 14 bases between the two germline ends. The CDR3 runs to 14 residues. Germline CDR1 SQVTM, CDR2 ANQGSEA. The CDR3 DNA is TGCAGCGTTGAGTCGGACAGCGAAACCTACGAGCAGTACTTC. Its translation: CSVESDSETYEQYF.

The chain employs TRBV6-5 and TRBJ1-4; tentative D call: TRBD1 (5 bases). Germline CDR1 MNHEY, CDR2 SVGAGI. The CDR3 has 14 residues. The V gene lost 7 bases and the J gene lost 0 bases, with 9 bases spanning the gap. CDR3 in DNA: TGTGCCAGCACCATACAGGCAACTAATGAAAAACTGTTTTTT. The encoded protein is CASTIQATNEKLFF.

In its sample, this clone was seen a few times. This chain connects TRBV19 to TRBJ1-1, with D unresolved. Germline loops: CDR1 LNHDA, CDR2 SQIVND (reference sequence). V lost 10 bases to trimming and J lost 5 bases, with 11 bases between them. CDR3 length equals 11 residues. In DNA form, the CDR3 reads TGTGCCACCTCCGGGGAAACTGAAGCTTTCTTT. Amino acid sequence: CATSGETEAFF. Together with reference TRBV19 and TRBJ1-1, the CDR3 gives the full variable domain: DGGITQSPKYLFRKEGQNVTLSCEQNLNHDAMYWYRQDPGQGLRLIYYSQIVNDFQKGDIAEGYSVSREKKESFPLTVTSAQKNPTAFYLCATSGETEAFFGQGTRLTVV.

V is TRBV6-2 or TRBV6-3 and J is TRBJ2-7; TRBD1 matches at 9 bases. V dropped 6 bases and J dropped 7; count of bases not matched to a gene: 7. The CDR3 extends over 13 amino acids. CDR1 is MNHEY and CDR2 is SVGEGT in the germline V gene. The CDR3 bases are TGTGCCAGCAGCCTACAGGGACAGGGAGAGCAGTACTTC. It specifies CASSLQGQGEQYF.

The CDR3, as DNA: TGTGCCAGTAGTATTCCCACAGATCCGCGGGGGCAGTTCTTC. This gives the protein CASSIPTDPRGQFF. The rearrangement links TRBV19 to TRBJ2-1; perhaps TRBD2 as D (6 bases). The ends were cut back, 3 bases at V and 12 bases at J, with 18 bases in the middle. This CDR3 has 14 amino acids. From germline, CDR1 is LNHDA and CDR2 SQIVND (reference sequence).

The chain links TRBV15 to TRBJ1-1, with 7 bases identical to TRBD1. V shed 5 bases and J 0 bases; nucleotides not matched to a gene: 3. Germline loops: CDR1 LNHNV, CDR2 YYDKDF (reference sequence). The CDR3 length is 14 residues. The CDR3: CATSWDSMNTEAFF. As DNA, the CDR3 is TGTGCCACCAGCTGGGACAGCATGAACACTGAAGCTTTCTTT.

This clone was picked up one time. The chain uses TRBV5-4 and TRBJ2-1; 7 nucleotides line up with TRBD1. CDR3 size: 15 residues. The V gene's germline CDR1 is SGHNT and CDR2 YYREEE (reference sequence). J was trimmed by 3 bases and V by 4 bases; bases with no gene match: 7. The CDR3 DNA reads TGTGCCAGCAGCCTACCGGGACAGATCTACAATGAGCAGTTCTTC. It yields the protein CASSLPGQIYNEQFF.

The chain carries TRBV21-1 and TRBJ2-7; the table calls TRBD1, which could not be checked here. TRBV21-1 is a pseudogene. The CDR3 contains 17 residues. The CDR3 DNA follows: TGTGCCAGCAGCAGGGGGATCCGGGACAGCCACTCCTACGAGCAGTACTTC. Its translation: CASSRGIRDSHSYEQYF.

The rearrangement uses TRBV9 and TRBJ1-3; TRBD1 agrees at 7 bases. The germline V gene has CDR1 SGDLS and CDR2 YYNGEE. CDR3 size: 16 residues. With 3 bases clipped from V and 0 bases from J, the junction kept 6 bases outside the gene matches. CDR3: CASSAGDSYSGNTIYF. CDR3 DNA: TGTGCCAGCAGCGCAGGGGACAGCTACTCTGGAAACACCATATATTTT.

The chain joins TRBV23-1 to TRBJ2-3, with TRBD2 matching 9 bases. TRBV23-1 is an ORF, with its function uncertain. The CDR3 sequence is 15 residues long. The V segment lost 7 bases and the J segment 6 bases; nucleotides outside the gene matches: 11. CDR3 sequence (DNA): TGCGCCAGCAATCGGACTAGCGTCCCGGAGGATACGCAGTATTTT. Protein sequence: CASNRTSVPEDTQYF.